Listed below are T cell receptor beta chains from one sample, sequenced in a study of OX40 agonist ivuxolimab in advanced cancers. Repertoires were generated with immunoSEQ multiplex PCR, while TCRdb's copy carries only in-frame clones and drops some. Here the sample spans roughly 48,000 clones, more than 80% being singletons. The sample consisted of CD4+ or CD8+ T cells sorted from blood, taken in a trial of the OX40 agonist ivuxolimab. The receptor source for this set is an adult with an advanced solid tumor such as melanoma, head and neck, liver or kidney cancer. The CDR3 runs from the conserved cysteine through the conserved F or W. D genes are given only for firm matches. Some rows have no size entry. The others give once, few or many, or a class for an expanded clone.

D gene | clone size | J gene | V gene | CDR3 protein | CDR3 DNA
TRBD1 | few | TRBJ2-4 | TRBV2 | CARGRTGDQNIQYF | TGTGCCAGGGGGCGGACAGGGGACCAAAACATTCAGTACTTC
TRBD1 | - | TRBJ1-5 | TRBV4-1 | CASSLGGGGTGINQPQHF | TGCGCCAGCAGCCTCGGGGGCGGCGGGACAGGGATCAATCAGCCCCAGCATTTT
- | - | TRBJ1-2 | TRBV29-1 | CSVERIYGYTF | TGCAGCGTTGAACGGATCTATGGCTACACCTTC
- | once | TRBJ2-4 | TRBV27 | CTSSSVAKNIQYF | TGTACCAGCAGTTCGGTAGCCAAAAACATTCAGTACTTC
- | - | TRBJ2-5 | TRBV19 | CASSMGARDETQYF | TGTGCCAGTAGTATGGGGGCCAGGGATGAGACCCAGTACTTC
TRBD1 | - | TRBJ1-2 | TRBV9 | CASSVVGQARRGYTF | TGTGCCAGCAGCGTAGTCGGACAGGCCCGACGGGGCTACACCTTC
TRBD1 | - | TRBJ1-6 | TRBV11-2 | CASSLTGTGSSPLHF | TGTGCCAGCAGCTTAACCGGGACAGGGAGTTCACCCCTCCACTTT
TRBD1 | - | TRBJ2-1 | TRBV18 | CASSRFGQANEQFF | TGTGCCAGCTCACGCTTCGGACAGGCCAATGAGCAGTTCTTC
- | - | TRBJ1-1 | TRBV5-8 | CASTILPGNTEAFF | TGTGCCAGCACCATCCTGCCCGGGAACACTGAAGCTTTCTTT
TRBD2 | - | TRBJ2-5 | TRBV29-1 | CSVEGRVGETQYF | TGCAGCGTTGAGGGGAGGGTAGGAGAGACCCAGTACTTC
TRBD1 | - | TRBJ2-7 | TRBV6-6 | CASRQPGQGVYEQYF | TGTGCCAGCCGACAACCGGGACAGGGTGTCTACGAGCAGTACTTC
TRBD2 | - | TRBJ2-1 | TRBV7-6 | CASSLVTGGYNNLFF | TGTGCCAGCAGCTTAGTTACGGGGGGGTACAATAATCTGTTCTTC
- | - | TRBJ2-5 | TRBV15 | CATSSTGLGETQYF | TGTGCCACCAGCAGTACAGGGTTGGGGGAGACCCAGTACTTC
- | - | TRBJ2-7 | TRBV10-3 | CAINARGTHEQYF | TGTGCCATCAATGCCAGGGGCACCCACGAGCAGTACTTC
TRBD2 | - | TRBJ2-3 | TRBV7-2 | CASSYRRGEDTQYF | TGTGCCAGCAGCTATCGCCGGGGGGAGGATACGCAGTATTTT
TRBD1 | - | TRBJ2-7 | TRBV5-5 | CASRGQGLYEQYF | TGTGCCAGCAGGGGACAGGGCCTCTACGAGCAGTACTTC
TRBD2 | - | TRBJ2-1 | TRBV5-1 | CASSPTPGGNEQFF | TGCGCCAGCAGCCCTACCCCGGGAGGGAATGAGCAGTTCTTC
TRBD2 | - | TRBJ2-5 | TRBV7-2 | CASSLATSGGRKTQYF | TGTGCCAGCAGCTTAGCGACTAGCGGGGGGAGGAAGACCCAGTACTTC
- | - | TRBJ1-1 | TRBV6-1 | CASTWMNTEAFF | TGTGCCAGCACATGGATGAACACTGAAGCTTTCTTT
- | - | TRBJ1-2 | TRBV5-4 | CASSLAGSGSYTF | TGTGCCAGCAGCCTGGCGGGGTCCGGGAGCTACACCTTC
- | - | TRBJ2-2 | TRBV7-3 | CASSKQLNTGELFF | TGTGCCAGCAGCAAACAACTAAATACCGGGGAGCTGTTTTTT
TRBD1 | - | TRBJ2-7 | TRBV5-1 | CASSATGGSYEQYF | TGCGCCAGCAGCGCGACAGGGGGCTCCTACGAGCAGTACTTC
- | - | TRBJ2-1 | TRBV11-2 | CASSKDSYNEQFF | TGTGCCAGCAGCAAGGACAGCTACAATGAGCAGTTCTTC
- | once | TRBJ1-2 | TRBV5-5 | CASSSVASNYGYTF | TGTGCCAGCAGCTCTGTGGCCTCTAACTATGGCTACACCTTC
TRBD2 | - | TRBJ2-7 | TRBV9 | CASSRGLAGGSSYEQYF | TGTGCCAGCAGCCGTGGACTAGCGGGGGGCTCCTCCTACGAGCAGTACTTC
- | - | TRBJ1-1 | TRBV6-5 | CASSYSAPGRAFF | TGTGCCAGCAGTTACTCGGCGCCGGGGCGAGCTTTCTTT
- | - | TRBJ1-2 | TRBV29-1 | CSVEREGGYTF | TGCAGCGTTGAACGGGAGGGTGGCTACACCTTC
- | - | TRBJ1-1 | TRBV11-2 | CASSLRGGAGYTEAFF | TGTGCCAGCAGCCTGAGGGGGGGCGCAGGGTACACTGAAGCTTTCTTT
- | - | TRBJ1-5 | TRBV2 | CASSGDAGSNQPQHF | TGTGCCAGCAGTGGGGACGCTGGGAGCAATCAGCCCCAGCATTTT
- | few | TRBJ2-7 | TRBV10-2 | CASSEAYEQYF | TGCGCCAGCAGTGAGGCCTACGAGCAGTACTTC
- | - | TRBJ2-1 | TRBV4-3 | CASSQVSVGEQFF | TGCGCCAGCAGCCAAGTTTCGGTGGGCGAGCAGTTCTTC
- | - | TRBJ1-2 | TRBV7-2 | CASSPTTYRVGHGYTF | TGTGCCAGCAGCCCAACGACTTACCGGGTCGGTCATGGCTACACCTTC
- | - | TRBJ1-4 | TRBV7-2 | CASSLGGPGYEKLFF | TGTGCCAGCAGCTTAGGGGGGCCGGGATATGAAAAACTGTTTTTT
TRBD2 | - | TRBJ2-6 | TRBV7-9 | CASSFGSGGVASGANVLTF | TGTGCCAGCAGCTTTGGTAGCGGGGGGGTGGCCTCTGGGGCCAACGTCCTGACTTTC
- | medium-sized | TRBJ1-6 | TRBV6-6 | CASSYETDRFPLHF | TGTGCCAGCAGTTACGAAACGGACCGTTTCCCCCTCCACTTT
- | - | TRBJ1-3 | TRBV7-2 | CASSLGQYSGNTIYF | TGTGCCAGCAGCCTCGGACAGTACTCTGGAAACACCATATATTTT
- | - | TRBJ1-5 | TRBV6-6 | CASSYSTGGGWPQHF | TGTGCCAGCAGTTACTCGACGGGGGGTGGGTGGCCCCAGCATTTT
- | - | TRBJ2-7 | TRBV30 | CAWSELRSNSYEQYF | TGTGCCTGGAGCGAACTCAGGAGCAACTCCTACGAGCAGTACTTC
TRBD1 | - | TRBJ1-1 | TRBV6-1 | CASSPDRVETEAFF | TGTGCCAGCAGCCCTGACAGGGTTGAGACTGAAGCTTTCTTT
TRBD2 | - | TRBJ2-3 | TRBV5-4 | CASSLDSGGADTQYF | TGTGCCAGCAGCTTGGATAGCGGGGGGGCGGATACGCAGTATTTT
- | - | TRBJ2-2 | TRBV5-6 | CASSPAGGPNTGELFF | TGTGCCAGCAGCCCCGCAGGGGGGCCTAACACCGGGGAGCTGTTTTTT